This entry is about one T cell receptor (beta chain). Assay used: immunoSEQ multiplex PCR; TCRdb lists only in-frame clones, some missing. The sample records fewer than 15,000 clones, around 79% being singletons. These data come from a study of T cells in tumors after PD-1 blockade. Study information: A subset received ongoing vismodegib 150 mg daily alongside anti-PD-1 therapy.

The V end lost 1 base, the J end lost 2 bases, and 9 bases lay between the germline ends. This CDR3 region has 13 residues. Germline CDR1 GTSNPN, CDR2 SVGIG (reference sequence). Template: tumor biopsy or peripheral blood genomic DNA, about 616-6,500 ng per sample. This clonotype originated in a human donor with basal cell carcinoma. The chain links TRBV30 to TRBJ2-7; D may be TRBD2 (5 bases). Sample: PBMCs, taken after anti-PD-1 treatment. The CDR3 nucleotides read TGTGCCTGGAGTGGGACTGCACCCTACGAGCAGTACTTC. Amino acid sequence: CAWSGTAPYEQYF.